This TCR beta chain was sequenced for a study of cytomegalovirus exposure and HLA in healthy donors. Background on the study: HLA-typed donors were the source of about 81 million unique TCRs held in an early data release.

General observations from the study: The study put under 200 TCR beta chains on its list as cytomegalovirus-associated. Rare sequences made up most TCRs, while some public TCRs were found in many donors.

About this clone itself: Its specificity is not known.

The germline gives CDR1 MDHEN, CDR2 SYDVKM. J lost 8 bases, V lost 5 bases, and 13 bases had no gene match. The CDR3 has 15 amino acids. The PCR was carried out with 60 Vbeta primers and 13 Jbeta primers. The assay was immunoSEQ multiplex PCR, and TCRdb's table has in-frame clones only and misses some. The repertoire holds 140,000 to 150,000 clones, approximately 72% seen once, with over 5% in the top ten. The clonotype comes from a woman aged 55-70 years in good health and CMV-seronegative. V is TRBV28 and J is TRBJ1-1, with 8 nucleotides matching TRBD1. The sample taken for sequencing was PBMCs. CDR3 amino acids: CASSPPGQARVEAFF. As DNA, the CDR3 is TGTGCCAGCAGTCCCCCGGGACAGGCCCGCGTGGAAGCTTTCTTT. Looking up the rest from reference TRBV28 and TRBJ1-1 gives the full variable domain: DVKVTQSSRYLVKRTGEKVFLECVQDMDHENMFWYRQDPGLGLRLIYFSYDVKMKEKGDIPEGYSVSREKKERFSLILESASTNQTSMYLCASSPPGQARVEAFFGQGTRLTVV.